Listed here are 6 T cell receptor beta chains from one sample, sequenced in a study of cytomegalovirus exposure and HLA in healthy donors. Researchers ran the PCR with 60 Vbeta and 13 Jbeta primers. Clones were read by immunoSEQ multiplex PCR, and TCRdb kept only the in-frame ones, dropping some. The sample has roughly 100,000 clones; nearly 65% are singletons. The sample comprised PBMCs. These TCRs come from a human donor in good health.

The gene calls are TRBV7-3 and TRBJ2-2, with D possibly being TRBD1 (5 bases). Germline V gene lookup returns CDR1 SGHTA and CDR2 FQGTGA. This CDR3 is 16 amino acids long. V dropped 2 bases and J dropped 0 bases, with 10 bases sitting between them. The CDR3 bases are TGTGCCAGCAGCTTATGGGGCCCCACGAACACCGGGGAGCTGTTTTTT. Encoded protein: CASSLWGPTNTGELFF.

The V call is TRBV2, the J call TRBJ2-7; 9 bases are shared with TRBD1. V shed 8 bases, J shed 5 bases, and the junction held 10 bases outside the gene matches. The CDR3 sequence is 14 residues long. Germline V gene data show CDR1 as SNHLY and CDR2 as FYNNEI. The CDR3 region has the DNA TGTGCCAGCCACCAGGACAGGGGTCGTGACGAGCAGTACTTC. Translation gives CASHQDRGRDEQYF.

This clone was seen just once. The V and J genes are TRBV5-5 and TRBJ2-7; 7 nucleotides agree with TRBD2. Looked up from germline, CDR1 is SGHKS and CDR2 is YYEKEE (reference sequence). Losses at the gene ends were 0 bases for V and 3 bases for J; bases not matched to a gene: 9. This CDR3 is built from 16 residues. The CDR3 DNA reads TGTGCCAGCAGCTTGGGTGCGGGAGAAGTACGCTACGAGCAGTACTTC. Protein product: CASSLGAGEVRYEQYF.

This clone was picked up one time. V gene TRBV19 combines with J gene TRBJ2-7; D gene ambiguous. Germline CDR1 is LNHDA and CDR2 is SQIVND (reference sequence). This CDR3 spans 11 amino acids. Trimming cost V 3 bases and J 4 bases, with 4 bases left between them. The CDR3 loop reads CASSIGYEQYF. The CDR3 nucleotides read TGTGCCAGTAGTATCGGGTACGAGCAGTACTTC.

This chain connects TRBV6-1 to TRBJ2-7; TRBD1 matches at 8 bases. Germline CDR1 reads MNHNS; CDR2 reads SASEGT. CDR3 length equals 13 residues. V was clipped by 8 bases and J by 1 base; unmatched bases: 4. As DNA, the CDR3 is TGTGCCAGCGGTCGGGACAGGTCCTACGAGCAGTACTTC. Its translation: CASGRDRSYEQYF.

The chain is built from TRBV7-3 and TRBJ2-1, with D possibly TRBD1 on 6 matching bases. The CDR3 contains 13 residues. With 4 bases removed from V and 3 bases from J, the gap between germline ends came to 7 bases. The germline V gene encodes CDR1 SGHTA and CDR2 FQGTGA. The CDR3 DNA is TGTGCCAGCAGCTCGGACAGCTACAATGAGCAGTTCTTC. Protein sequence: CASSSDSYNEQFF.